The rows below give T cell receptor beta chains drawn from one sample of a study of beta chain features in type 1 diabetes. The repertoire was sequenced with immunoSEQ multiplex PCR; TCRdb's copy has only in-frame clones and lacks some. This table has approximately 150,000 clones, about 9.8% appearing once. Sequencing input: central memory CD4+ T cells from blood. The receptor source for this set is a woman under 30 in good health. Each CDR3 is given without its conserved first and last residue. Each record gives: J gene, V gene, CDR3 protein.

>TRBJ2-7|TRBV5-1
ASSLNAGGTLYEQY
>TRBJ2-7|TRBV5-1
ASSSYSYSSYEQY
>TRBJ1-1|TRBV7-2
ASSLVRNTEAF
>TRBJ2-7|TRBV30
AWSVLAVSYEQY
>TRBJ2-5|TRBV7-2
ASSLNGQGGTQY
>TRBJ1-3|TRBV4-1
ASSQLLGTGNTIY
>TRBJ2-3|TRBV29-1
SVEGGDTDTQY
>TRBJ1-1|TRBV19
ASSMGGHNTEAF
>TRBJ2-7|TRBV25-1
ASSDDGGRFYEQY
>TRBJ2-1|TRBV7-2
ASSRQAGTTYNEQF
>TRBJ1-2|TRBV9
ASSVGGQLRGYT
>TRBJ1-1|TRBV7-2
ASSPRPGGTEAF
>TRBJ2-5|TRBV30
AWGQGRETQY
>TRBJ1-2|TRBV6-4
ASSPQGYSGYT
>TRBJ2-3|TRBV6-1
ASRSMSTDTQY
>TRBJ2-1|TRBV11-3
ASSPLAGAGEQF
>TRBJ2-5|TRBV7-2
ASSLALLAGAEETQY